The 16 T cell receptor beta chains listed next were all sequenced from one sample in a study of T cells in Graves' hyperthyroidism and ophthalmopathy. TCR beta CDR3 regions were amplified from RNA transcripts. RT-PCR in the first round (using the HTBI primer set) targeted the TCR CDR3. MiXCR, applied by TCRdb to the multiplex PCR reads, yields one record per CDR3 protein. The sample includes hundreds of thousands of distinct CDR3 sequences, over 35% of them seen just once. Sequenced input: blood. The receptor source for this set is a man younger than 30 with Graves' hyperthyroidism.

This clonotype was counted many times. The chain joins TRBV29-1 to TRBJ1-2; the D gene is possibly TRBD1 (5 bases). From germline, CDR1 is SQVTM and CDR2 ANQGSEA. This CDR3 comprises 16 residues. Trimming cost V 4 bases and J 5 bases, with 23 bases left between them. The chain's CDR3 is CSVGGSRQGYNYGYTF. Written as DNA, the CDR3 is TGCAGCGTTGGGGGAAGTCGGCAGGGTTATAATTATGGCTACACCTTC.

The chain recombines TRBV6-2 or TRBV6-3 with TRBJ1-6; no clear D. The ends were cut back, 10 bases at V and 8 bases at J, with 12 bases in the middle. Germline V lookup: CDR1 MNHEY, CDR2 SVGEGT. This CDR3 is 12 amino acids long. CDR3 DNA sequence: TGTGCCACCGACGGTGGTGATTCACCCCTCCACTTT. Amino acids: CATDGGDSPLHF.

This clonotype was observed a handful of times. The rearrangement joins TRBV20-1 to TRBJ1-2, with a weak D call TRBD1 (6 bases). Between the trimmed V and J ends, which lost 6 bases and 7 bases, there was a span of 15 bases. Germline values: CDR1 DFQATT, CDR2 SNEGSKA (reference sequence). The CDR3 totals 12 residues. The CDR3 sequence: CSAEGDSPGYTF. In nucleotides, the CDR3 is TGCAGTGCGGAGGGGGATAGCCCTGGCTACACCTTC.

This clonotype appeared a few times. The CDR3 region is CASRHPKPKNTEAFF. The CDR3 region has the DNA TGTGCCAGTAGACACCCGAAACCAAAGAACACTGAAGCTTTCTTT. The genes are TRBV19 and TRBJ1-1, with D unclear. The length of the CDR3 is 15 residues. Germline CDR1 LNHDA, CDR2 SQIVND (reference sequence). Trimming removed 6 bases from V and 1 base from J, with 15 bases in between.

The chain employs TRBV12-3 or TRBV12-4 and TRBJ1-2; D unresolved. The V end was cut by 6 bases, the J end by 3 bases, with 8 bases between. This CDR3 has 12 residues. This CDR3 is CASSQEYYGYTF. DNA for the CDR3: TGTGCCAGCAGCCAAGAATACTATGGCTACACCTTC.

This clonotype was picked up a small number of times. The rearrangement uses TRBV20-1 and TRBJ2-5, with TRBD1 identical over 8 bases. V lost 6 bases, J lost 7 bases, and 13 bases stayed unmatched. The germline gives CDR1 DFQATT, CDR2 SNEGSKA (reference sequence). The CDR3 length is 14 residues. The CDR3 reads CSAKGGQARGTQYF. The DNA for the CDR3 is TGCAGTGCCAAAGGGGGACAGGCTAGGGGGACCCAGTACTTC.

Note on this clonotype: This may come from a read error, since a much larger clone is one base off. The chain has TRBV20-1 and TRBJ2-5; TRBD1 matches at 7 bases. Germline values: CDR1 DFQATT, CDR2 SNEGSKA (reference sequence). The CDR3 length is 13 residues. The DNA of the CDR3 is TGCAGTGCGCCGAGACAGGGAACAGAGGCCCAGTACTTC. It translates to CSAPRQGTEAQYF.

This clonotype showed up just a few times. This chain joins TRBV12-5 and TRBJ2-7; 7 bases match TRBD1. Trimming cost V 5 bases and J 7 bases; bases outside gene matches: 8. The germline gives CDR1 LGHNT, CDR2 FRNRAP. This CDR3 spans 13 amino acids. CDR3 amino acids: CASGPGTAGEQYF. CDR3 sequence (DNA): TGTGCTAGTGGTCCAGGGACAGCCGGTGAGCAGTACTTC.

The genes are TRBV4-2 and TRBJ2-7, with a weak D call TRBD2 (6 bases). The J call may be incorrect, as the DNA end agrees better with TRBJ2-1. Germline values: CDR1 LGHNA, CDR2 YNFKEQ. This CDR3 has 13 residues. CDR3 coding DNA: TGTGCCAGCAGCCATTTCGCGGGATACGAGCAGTTCTTC. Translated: CASSHFAGYEQFF.

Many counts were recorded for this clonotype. The DNA of the CDR3 is TGCAGCGTTGTGACCACCTCGAACACCGGGGAGCTGTTTTTT. Its protein product is CSVVTTSNTGELFF. This chain uses TRBV29-1 with TRBJ2-2; D unclear. Trimming removed 4 bases from V and 0 bases from J, with 9 bases in between. Germline-derived CDR1 and CDR2 are SQVTM and ANQGSEA. The CDR3 runs 14 residues.

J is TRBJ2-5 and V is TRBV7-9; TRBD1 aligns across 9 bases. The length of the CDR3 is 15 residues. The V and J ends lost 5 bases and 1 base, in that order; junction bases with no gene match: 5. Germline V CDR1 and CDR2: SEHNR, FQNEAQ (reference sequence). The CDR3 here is CASSRLTGGQETQYF. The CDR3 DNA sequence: TGTGCCAGCAGCAGGTTGACAGGGGGCCAAGAGACCCAGTACTTC.

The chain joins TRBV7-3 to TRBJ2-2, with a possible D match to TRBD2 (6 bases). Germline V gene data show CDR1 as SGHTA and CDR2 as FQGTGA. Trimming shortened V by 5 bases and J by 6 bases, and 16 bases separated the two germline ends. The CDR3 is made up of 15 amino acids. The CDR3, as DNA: TGTGCCAGCAGCCCGTCAGCGGGTAGTGCCGGGGAGCTGTTTTTT. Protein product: CASSPSAGSAGELFF.

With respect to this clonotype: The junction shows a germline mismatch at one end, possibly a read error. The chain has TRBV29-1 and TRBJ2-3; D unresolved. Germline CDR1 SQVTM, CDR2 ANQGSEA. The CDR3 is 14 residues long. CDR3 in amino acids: CSVEGATWTDTQYF. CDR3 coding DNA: TGCAGCGTCGAAGGAGCAACTTGGACAGATACGCAGTATTTT.

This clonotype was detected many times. The chain's CDR3 is CAISSDRAGNQPQHF. The CDR3 nucleotides are TGTGCCATCAGCTCCGACAGGGCTGGCAATCAGCCCCAGCATTTT. The V call is TRBV10-3, the J call TRBJ1-5; 7 bases align to TRBD1. From germline, CDR1 is ENHRY and CDR2 SYGVKD. J gave up 2 bases and V 6 bases, and 7 bases lay outside the gene matches. This CDR3 contains 15 residues.

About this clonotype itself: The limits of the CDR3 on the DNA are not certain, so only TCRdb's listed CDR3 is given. This CDR3 reads CASSPVGSGANVLSF. The V call is TRBV11-2, the J call TRBJ2-6; TRBD1 reflects the table's D call only, with no check against the DNA. The germline CDR1 and CDR2 sequences are SGHAT and FQNNGV. The CDR3 is made up of 15 amino acids, end residues included.

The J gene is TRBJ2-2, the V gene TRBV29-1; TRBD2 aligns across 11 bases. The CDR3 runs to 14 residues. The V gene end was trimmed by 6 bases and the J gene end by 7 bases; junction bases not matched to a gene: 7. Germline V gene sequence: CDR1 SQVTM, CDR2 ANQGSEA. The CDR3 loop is CSVEPGLADGELFF. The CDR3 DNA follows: TGCAGCGTGGAGCCGGGACTAGCGGACGGGGAGCTGTTTTTT.